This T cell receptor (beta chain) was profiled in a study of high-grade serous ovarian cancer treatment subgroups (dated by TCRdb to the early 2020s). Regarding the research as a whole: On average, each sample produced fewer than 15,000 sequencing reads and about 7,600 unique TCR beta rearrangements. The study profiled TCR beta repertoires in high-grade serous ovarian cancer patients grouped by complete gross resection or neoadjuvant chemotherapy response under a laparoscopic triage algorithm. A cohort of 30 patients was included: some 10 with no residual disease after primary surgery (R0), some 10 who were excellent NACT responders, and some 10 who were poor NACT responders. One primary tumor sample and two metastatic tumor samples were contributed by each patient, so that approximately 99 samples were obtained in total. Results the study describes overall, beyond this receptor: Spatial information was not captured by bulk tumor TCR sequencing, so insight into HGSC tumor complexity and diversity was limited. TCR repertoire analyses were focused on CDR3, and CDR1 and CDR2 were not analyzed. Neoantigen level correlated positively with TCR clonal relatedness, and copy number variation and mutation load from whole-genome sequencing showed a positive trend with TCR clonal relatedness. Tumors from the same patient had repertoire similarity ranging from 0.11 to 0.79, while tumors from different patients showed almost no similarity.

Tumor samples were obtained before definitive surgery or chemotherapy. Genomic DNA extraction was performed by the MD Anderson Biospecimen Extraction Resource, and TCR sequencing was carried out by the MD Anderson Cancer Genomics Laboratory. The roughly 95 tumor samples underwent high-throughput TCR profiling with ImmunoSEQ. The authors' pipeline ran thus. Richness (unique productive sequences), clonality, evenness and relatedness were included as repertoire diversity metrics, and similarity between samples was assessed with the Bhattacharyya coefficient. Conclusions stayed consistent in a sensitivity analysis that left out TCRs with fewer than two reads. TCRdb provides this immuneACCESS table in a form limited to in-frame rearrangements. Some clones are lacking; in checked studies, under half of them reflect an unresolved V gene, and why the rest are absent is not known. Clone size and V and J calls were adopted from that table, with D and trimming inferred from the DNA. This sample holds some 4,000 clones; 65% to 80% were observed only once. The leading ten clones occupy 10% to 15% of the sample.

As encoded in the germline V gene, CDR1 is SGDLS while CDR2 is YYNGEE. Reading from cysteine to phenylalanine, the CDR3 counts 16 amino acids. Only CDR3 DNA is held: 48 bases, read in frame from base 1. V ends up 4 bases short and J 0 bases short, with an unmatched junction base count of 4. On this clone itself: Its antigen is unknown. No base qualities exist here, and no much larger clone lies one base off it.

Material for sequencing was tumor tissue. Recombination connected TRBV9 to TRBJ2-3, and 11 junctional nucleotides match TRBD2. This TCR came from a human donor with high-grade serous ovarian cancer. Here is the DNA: TGTGCCAGCAGCCTAGCGGGGGGAACAAGCACAGATACGCAGTATTTT. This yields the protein CASSLAGGTSTDTQYF.